This T cell receptor beta chain was obtained from a study of T cell changes during pregnancy in multiple sclerosis. Only in-frame clones appear in the TCRdb table, and some are missing; sequencing was by immunoSEQ multiplex PCR. This table has tens of thousands of clones, around 94% appearing once. CDR1 SGDLS and CDR2 YYNGEE come from the germline V gene. V was trimmed by 1 base and J by 0 bases, leaving 8 bases between them. The CDR3 has 15 amino acids. The chain employs TRBV9 and TRBJ1-3; D remains ambiguous. The TCR comes from a female donor with multiple sclerosis, enrolled in a pregnancy study. The sequencing input was peripheral blood. The CDR3 DNA follows: TGTGCCAGCAGCGTAACGGCGGCCTCTGGAAACACCATATATTTT. Translation gives CASSVTAASGNTIYF.